The T cell receptor (beta chain) described here comes from a study of blood T cell repertoires in COVID-19. The overall study: Acute and convalescent COVID-19 samples came from the United States, Italy and Spain. Nucleic acid was either cDNA or gDNA, and it came from T cells, B-cell-depleted T cells, or PBMCs.

This CDR3 is built from 18 residues. Trimming stripped 0 bases from V and 0 bases from J, with 12 bases between. CDR1 is SNHLY, CDR2 FYNNEI, per germline. Per the authors' pipeline: Estimation of nucleated cell counts was performed using reference gene primer amplification. Profiling relied on immunoSEQ multiplex PCR, and the TCRdb table lists in-frame clones only, not all of them. From that table come the V and J calls and clone size; the DNA was used to work out D and trimming. Here the sample spans over 150,000 clones, roughly 84% being singletons. This clone has a handful of counts. The sample consisted of peripheral blood. The rearrangement joins TRBV2 to TRBJ1-6, with unresolved D. This sequence originates from an elderly woman with active or convalescent COVID-19. DNA of the CDR3: TGTGCCAGCAGTGAAGCGAGGGTTTGGAGCTCCTATAATTCACCCCTCCACTTT. Translation: CASSEARVWSSYNSPLHF.